This entry lists 18 T cell receptor beta chains sequenced from one sample in a study of patients and donors after allogeneic stem cell transplantation. TCRdb redid the calling of the RT-PCR reads with MiXCR, one entry per CDR3 protein. The sample carries about 160,000 distinct CDR3 sequences, 20% to 25% recorded once. Specimen: blood, either unsorted or a sorted T cell fraction (not recorded which). The source is a human donor who was either an allogeneic HSCT recipient or a stem cell or donor lymphocyte infusion donor (not recorded which). It is not recorded whose cells these are; they may come from a transplant donor.

This sequence joins TRBV6-2 or TRBV6-3 and TRBJ2-7, with 14 bases lining up with TRBD2. With 6 bases clipped from V and 0 bases from J, the junction kept 1 base outside the gene matches. The CDR3 covers 15 residues. Germline V gene sequence: CDR1 MNHEY, CDR2 SVGEGT. The CDR3 coding sequence is TGTGCCAGCAGCGGGACTAGCGGGAGCTCCTACGAGCAGTACTTC. It is translated as CASSGTSGSSYEQYF.

This clonotype appeared a few times. The chain combines TRBV7-9 with TRBJ2-7, with 13 bases that match TRBD2. The CDR3 contains 15 residues. V shed 1 base, J shed 5 bases, and the junction held 2 bases outside the gene matches. Germline lookup yields CDR1 SEHNR and CDR2 FQNEAQ (reference sequence). The DNA for the CDR3 is TGTGCCAGCAGCTTAGGGGGACTAGCGGGAAACGAGCAGTACTTC. It translates to CASSLGGLAGNEQYF.

The sample holds a few counts of this clonotype. This chain links TRBV20-1 with TRBJ1-1, with a possible D match to TRBD1 (6 bases). The CDR3 consists of 16 residues. V lost 1 base and J 0 bases, leaving 15 bases between the germline ends. Looked up from germline, CDR1 is DFQATT and CDR2 is SNEGSKA (reference sequence). CDR3 in DNA: TGCAGTGCTAGAGGGGCAGGGGTCTCAATGAACACTGAAGCTTTCTTT. Encoded protein: CSARGAGVSMNTEAFF.

The genes are TRBV6-6 and TRBJ2-3; D perhaps matches TRBD1 (7 bases). Germline lookup yields CDR1 MNHNY and CDR2 SVGAGI (reference sequence). The CDR3 has 14 amino acids. Trimming pared 5 bases from V and 8 bases from J, leaving 17 bases between. The CDR3 DNA sequence: TGTGCCAGCAGTAAAATACAGGGGCGGGGTACGCAGTATTTT. Protein product: CASSKIQGRGTQYF.

This clonotype was seen at least ten times. V is TRBV12-3 or TRBV12-4 and J is TRBJ1-5; D is ambiguous. The germline V and J ends were trimmed by 5 bases and 0 bases, with 14 bases remaining between them. The CDR3 is 16 amino acids. The CDR3 loop reads CASSPQVAASNQPQHF. CDR3 nucleotides: TGTGCCAGCAGTCCCCAGGTAGCGGCTAGCAATCAGCCCCAGCATTTT.

The J gene is TRBJ2-2, the V gene TRBV20-1; D remains unclear. Between the trimmed V and J ends, which lost 6 bases and 2 bases, there was a span of 10 bases. The CDR3 is 13 residues long. From germline, CDR1 is DFQATT and CDR2 SNEGSKA (reference sequence). The DNA of the CDR3 is TGCAGTGCGCAGATGGGTAACACCGGGGAGCTGTTTTTT. Its protein product is CSAQMGNTGELFF.

V is TRBV12-3 or TRBV12-4 and J is TRBJ2-7; 7 bases align to TRBD2. CDR3 length equals 14 residues. V was pared by 5 bases and J by 2 bases, with 6 bases of the junction left unmatched. CDR3 in amino acids: CASSHGTTTYEQYF. CDR3 sequence (DNA): TGTGCCAGCAGTCACGGGACTACAACCTACGAGCAGTACTTC.

This clonotype was counted only a few times. The rearrangement uses TRBV11-3 and TRBJ1-4, with D possibly being TRBD1 (5 bases). Trimming stripped 4 bases from V and 5 bases from J, with 23 bases between. Germline CDR1 is SGHNT and CDR2 is YENEEA. The CDR3 is made up of 18 amino acids. Written as DNA, the CDR3 is TGTGCCAGCAGCTGGGGGGATCTTACGGACACGACGAATGAAAAACTGTTTTTT. Its protein product is CASSWGDLTDTTNEKLFF.

This chain connects TRBV6-5 to TRBJ2-7, with D perhaps matching TRBD2 (5 bases). The V gene's germline CDR1 is MNHEY and CDR2 SVGAGI. V lost 4 bases and J 3 bases, leaving 13 bases between the germline ends. The CDR3 extends over 14 amino acids. The chain's CDR3 is CASSSQRGLYEQYF. The CDR3 DNA follows: TGTGCCAGCAGTTCCCAGAGAGGGCTCTACGAGCAGTACTTC.

This clonotype was seen only a few times. This rearrangement joins TRBV5-1 to TRBJ2-3, with 14 bases matching TRBD2. The CDR3 is made up of 16 amino acids. V lost 3 bases, J lost 5 bases, and 5 bases stayed unmatched. Per germline, CDR1 SGHRS and CDR2 YFSETQ. CDR3 DNA: TGCGCCAGCAGCTCGGAAGGACTAGCGGGGGGAGATACGCAGTATTTT. Its protein is CASSSEGLAGGDTQYF.

The table lists this clonotype with many counts. The rearrangement links TRBV6-6 to TRBJ1-1; D gene unclear. This CDR3 is built from 14 residues. Per the germline V gene, CDR1 is MNHNY and CDR2 is SVGAGI (reference sequence). Trimming removed 1 base at V and 1 base at J, with 7 bases between. The CDR3 reads CASSYLSKNTEAFF. CDR3 DNA sequence: TGTGCCAGCAGTTACTTAAGCAAGAACACTGAAGCTTTCTTT.

This clonotype was observed a handful of times. The chain combines TRBV12-3 or TRBV12-4 with TRBJ1-1; TRBD1 is a possible D gene (5 bases). The length of the CDR3 is 14 residues. Trimming shortened V by 8 bases and J by 5 bases, and 18 bases separated the two germline ends. CDR3: CASRPEKDKTEAFF. The DNA for the CDR3 is TGTGCCAGCCGGCCAGAGAAGGACAAAACTGAAGCTTTCTTT.

This clonotype was detected only a few times. This chain's CDR3 is CASSFRGGLSLSPDTQYF. CDR3 bases: TGTGCCAGCAGCTTCAGGGGTGGACTTAGCCTTTCCCCGGATACGCAGTATTTT. This sequence joins TRBV7-3 and TRBJ2-3; the D gene is possibly TRBD1 (6 bases). This CDR3 is 18 amino acids long. Trimming removed 3 bases at V and 6 bases at J, with 25 bases between. The germline gives CDR1 SGHTA, CDR2 FQGTGA. Full variable domain (missing parts from reference TRBV7-3 and TRBJ2-3): GAGVSQTPSNKVTEKGKYVELRCDPISGHTALYWYRQSLGQGPEFLIYFQGTGAADDSGLPNDRFFAVRPEGSVSTLKIQRTERGDSAVYLCASSFRGGLSLSPDTQYFGPGTRLTVL.

This clonotype was counted only a few times. The V gene is TRBV3-1, the J gene TRBJ2-3; TRBD2 is a possible D gene (6 bases). This CDR3 has 16 amino acids. The germline gives CDR1 LGHDT, CDR2 YNNKEL (reference sequence). Trimming left V 6 bases short and J 4 bases short, with 20 bases between. In DNA, the CDR3 is TGTGCCAGCAGTCTAGGGACTCGGGCTACGTCAGATACGCAGTATTTT. Translation gives CASSLGTRATSDTQYF.

This clonotype turned up a few times. The gene calls are TRBV9 and TRBJ1-1; D is unclear. V was trimmed by 0 bases and J by 4 bases, leaving 7 bases between them. The V gene's germline CDR1 is SGDLS and CDR2 YYNGEE. CDR3 size: 13 residues. The CDR3 sequence is CASSVGRATEAFF. The CDR3 DNA sequence: TGTGCCAGCAGCGTAGGAAGGGCCACTGAAGCTTTCTTT.

The gene calls are TRBV29-1 and TRBJ1-1; unclear D gene. This CDR3 has 11 residues. V dropped 4 bases and J dropped 8 bases, with 11 bases sitting between them. Germline assignment: CDR1 SQVTM and CDR2 ANQGSEA. The CDR3 DNA reads TGCAGCGTTGTCACGAGTCCGGAAGCTTTCTTT. This translates into CSVVTSPEAFF.

The CDR3: CASSLQGQNEKLFF. The DNA for the CDR3 is TGCGCCAGCAGCTTGCAGGGACAGAATGAAAAACTGTTTTTT. The rearrangement joins TRBV5-1 to TRBJ1-4; 7 bases line up with TRBD1. The CDR3 runs to 14 residues. The J segment lost 5 bases and the V segment lost 1 base, leaving 2 bases of the junction unmatched. Germline V CDR1 and CDR2: SGHRS, YFSETQ.

V is TRBV27 and J is TRBJ2-1; 15 bases align to TRBD2. CDR3 length: 18 amino acids. V trimming: 6 bases; J trimming: 2 bases; junction bases outside the gene matches: 8. Germline V gene sequence: CDR1 MNHEY, CDR2 SMNVEV (reference sequence). Here the CDR3 DNA reads TGTGCCAGCAGCCCATTAGGACTAGCGGGAGGGCCCTACAATGAGCAGTTCTTC. It yields the protein CASSPLGLAGGPYNEQFF.